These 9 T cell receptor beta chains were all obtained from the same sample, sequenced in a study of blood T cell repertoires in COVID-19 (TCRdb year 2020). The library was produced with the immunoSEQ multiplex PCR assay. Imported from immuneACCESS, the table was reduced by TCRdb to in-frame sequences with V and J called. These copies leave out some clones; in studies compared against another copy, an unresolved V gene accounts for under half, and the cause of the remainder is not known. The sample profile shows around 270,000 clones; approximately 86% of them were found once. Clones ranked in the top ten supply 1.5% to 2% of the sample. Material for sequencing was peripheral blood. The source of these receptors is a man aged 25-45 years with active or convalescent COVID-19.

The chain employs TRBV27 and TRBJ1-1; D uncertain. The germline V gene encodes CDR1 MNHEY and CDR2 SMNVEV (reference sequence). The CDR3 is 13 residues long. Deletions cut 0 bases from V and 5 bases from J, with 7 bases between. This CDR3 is CASSLSSETEAFF. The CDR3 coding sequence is TGTGCCAGCAGTTTATCGTCGGAGACTGAAGCTTTCTTT.

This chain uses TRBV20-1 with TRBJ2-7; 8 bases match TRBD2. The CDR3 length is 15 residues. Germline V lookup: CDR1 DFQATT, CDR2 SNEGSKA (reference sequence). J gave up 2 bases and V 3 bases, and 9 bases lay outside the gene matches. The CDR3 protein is CSASAGGGAPYEQYF. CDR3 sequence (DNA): TGCAGTGCTAGTGCCGGGGGGGGCGCGCCCTACGAGCAGTACTTC.

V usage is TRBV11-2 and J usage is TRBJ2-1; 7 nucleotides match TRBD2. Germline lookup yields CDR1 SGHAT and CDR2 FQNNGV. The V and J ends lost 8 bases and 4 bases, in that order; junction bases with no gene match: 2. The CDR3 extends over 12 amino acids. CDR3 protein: CASGGGYNEQFF. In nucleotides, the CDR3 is TGTGCCAGCGGGGGGGGTTACAATGAGCAGTTCTTC.

The CDR3 DNA follows: TGTGCCAGCAGTTTCTCAGGGGATGAAAAACTGTTTTTT. Its translation is CASSFSGDEKLFF. The chain joins TRBV27 to TRBJ1-4; D may be TRBD1 (6 bases). The ends were cut back, 3 bases at V and 6 bases at J, with 8 bases in the middle. The CDR3 contains 13 residues. Germline V lookup: CDR1 MNHEY, CDR2 SMNVEV (reference sequence).

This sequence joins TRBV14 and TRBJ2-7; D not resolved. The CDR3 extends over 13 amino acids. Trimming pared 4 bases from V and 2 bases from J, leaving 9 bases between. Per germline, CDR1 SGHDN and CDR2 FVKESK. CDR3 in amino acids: CASSRAYTYEQYF. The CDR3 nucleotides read TGTGCCAGCAGCCGCGCGTATACCTACGAGCAGTACTTC.

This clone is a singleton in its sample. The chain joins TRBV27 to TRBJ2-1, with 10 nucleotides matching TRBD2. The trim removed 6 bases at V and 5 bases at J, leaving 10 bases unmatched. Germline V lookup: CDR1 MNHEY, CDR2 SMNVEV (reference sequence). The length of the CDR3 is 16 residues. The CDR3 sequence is CASRGYSGGFHNEQFF. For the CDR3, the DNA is TGTGCCAGCAGGGGATATAGCGGGGGGTTCCACAATGAGCAGTTCTTC.

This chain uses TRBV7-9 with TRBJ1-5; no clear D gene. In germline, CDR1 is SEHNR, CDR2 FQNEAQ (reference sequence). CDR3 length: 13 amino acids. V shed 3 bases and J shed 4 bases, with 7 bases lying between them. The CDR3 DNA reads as TGTGCCAGCAGCTTGGAGATGAATCAGCCCCAGCATTTT. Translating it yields CASSLEMNQPQHF.

Here the CDR3 reads CAWSTGTGRPGYTF. The DNA of the CDR3 is TGTGCCTGGAGTACCGGGACAGGGCGACCAGGCTACACCTTC. The gene calls are TRBV30 and TRBJ1-2, with TRBD1 matching 9 bases. Unmatched junction bases numbered 9, after V lost 2 bases and J lost 8 bases. This CDR3 has 14 amino acids. Looked up from germline, CDR1 is GTSNPN and CDR2 is SVGIG (reference sequence).

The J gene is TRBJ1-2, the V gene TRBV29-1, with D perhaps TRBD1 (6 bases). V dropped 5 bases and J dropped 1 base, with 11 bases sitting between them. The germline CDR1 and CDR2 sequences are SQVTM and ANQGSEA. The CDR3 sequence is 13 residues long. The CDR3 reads CSVNRAFNYGYTF. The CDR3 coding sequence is TGCAGCGTTAACAGGGCGTTTAACTATGGCTACACCTTC.